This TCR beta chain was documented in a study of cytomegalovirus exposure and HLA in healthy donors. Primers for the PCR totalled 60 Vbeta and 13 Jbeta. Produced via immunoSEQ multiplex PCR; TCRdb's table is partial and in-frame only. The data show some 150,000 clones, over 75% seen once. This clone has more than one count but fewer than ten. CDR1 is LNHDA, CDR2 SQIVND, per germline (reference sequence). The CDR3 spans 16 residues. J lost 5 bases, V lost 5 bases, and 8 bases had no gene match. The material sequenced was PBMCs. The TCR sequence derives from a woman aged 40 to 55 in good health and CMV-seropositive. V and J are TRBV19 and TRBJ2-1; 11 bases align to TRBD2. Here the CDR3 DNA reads TGTGCCAGTAGTCTAGCGGGAGGTCTGCTGAACAATGAGCAGTTCTTC. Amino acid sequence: CASSLAGGLLNNEQFF.